Shown below are 24 T cell receptor beta chains from a single sample sequenced in a study of relationships among human T cell subsets. Semiquantitative ARM-PCR amplified T cell receptor alpha and beta CDR3 regions from mRNA. In ARM-PCR, communal superprimers followed tagged nested gene-specific primers for exponential amplification. Each CDR3 protein is one row after TCRdb ran MiXCR on the multiplex PCR reads. The sample carries 13,000 or so distinct CDR3 sequences, roughly two thirds recorded once. After CD25, CD56 and CD294 bead selections, the flow-through was collected as Th1 cells. What was sequenced was CD4+ Th1 cells sorted from blood. The receptors shown here come from a man aged 35 to 55 in good health.

This clonotype was picked up a small number of times. The V call is TRBV11-2, the J call TRBJ1-4; the match to TRBD1 covers 8 bases. The V segment lost 3 bases and the J segment 13 bases; nucleotides outside the gene matches: 10. Germline lookup yields CDR1 SGHAT and CDR2 FQNNGV. The CDR3 loop spans 14 amino acids. The CDR3, as DNA: TGTGCCAGCAGCTTGAACCGGGACAGGTTTCGACTGTTTTTT. Translation: CASSLNRDRFRLFF.

The chain couples TRBV14 to TRBJ2-7, with a weak D call TRBD2 (5 bases). Germline-derived CDR1 and CDR2 are SGHDN and FVKESK. V shed 0 bases and J shed 2 bases, with 14 bases lying between them. This CDR3 comprises 16 residues. The CDR3 DNA sequence: TGTGCCAGCAGCCAAGAGGTCTACGGGAACCCCTACGAGCAGTACTTC. Its protein is CASSQEVYGNPYEQYF.

This clonotype occurred once. This rearrangement joins TRBV11-2 to TRBJ1-6; D unresolved. Per the germline V gene, CDR1 is SGHAT and CDR2 is FQNNGV. Trimming took off 0 bases at V and 12 bases at J, with 3 bases between the two ends. This CDR3 comprises 11 residues. CDR3 nucleotides: TGTGCCAGCAGCTTAGACAGACCCCTCCACTTT. It yields the protein CASSLDRPLHF. The complete variable domain, with remaining parts taken from reference TRBV11-2 and TRBJ1-6, reads EAGVAQSPRYKIIEKRQSVAFWCNPISGHATLYWYQQILGQGPKLLIQFQNNGVVDDSQLPKDRFSAERLKGVDSTLKIQPAKLEDSAVYLCASSLDRPLHFGNGTRLTVT.

The rearrangement joins TRBV27 to TRBJ2-4; 8 nucleotides match TRBD1. CDR1 is MNHEY and CDR2 is SMNVEV in the germline V gene (reference sequence). Trimming removed 5 bases from V and 8 bases from J; junction bases left unmatched: 8. The CDR3 is made up of 14 amino acids. The CDR3 is CASSPQGVSDIQYF. CDR3 in DNA: TGTGCCAGCAGTCCACAGGGGGTTAGCGACATTCAGTACTTC.

This clonotype has more than one count but fewer than ten. The chain joins TRBV6-6 to TRBJ2-7, with 9 bases fitting TRBD2. Germline loops: CDR1 MNHNY, CDR2 SVGAGI (reference sequence). This CDR3 region has 16 residues. With V trimmed by 6 bases and J by 3 bases, 12 bases remained unmatched. The CDR3 DNA is TGTGCCAGCAGCGTGATAGCGGGAGCGTACGGCTACGAGCAGTACTTC. Translation: CASSVIAGAYGYEQYF.

The V call is TRBV27, the J call TRBJ1-6; D gene unclear. CDR3 length: 12 amino acids. Looked up from germline, CDR1 is MNHEY and CDR2 is SMNVEV (reference sequence). Deletions cut 7 bases from V and 13 bases from J, with 14 bases between. CDR3 coding DNA: TGTGCCAGCACCCTTTTCCCTGGGCCCCTCCACTTT. Translating gives CASTLFPGPLHF.

The J gene is TRBJ2-1, the V gene TRBV29-1; possibly TRBD1 or TRBD2 for D (5 bases each). Germline V gene data show CDR1 as SQVTM and CDR2 as ANQGSEA. This CDR3 comprises 15 residues. V was trimmed by 7 bases and J by 4 bases, leaving 20 bases between them. The chain's CDR3 is CSDGRDRMWYNEQFF. The DNA of the CDR3 is TGCAGCGACGGAAGGGACCGGATGTGGTACAATGAGCAGTTCTTC.

V gene TRBV15 combines with J gene TRBJ2-7, with D maybe TRBD2 (6 bases). From germline, CDR1 is LNHNV and CDR2 YYDKDF (reference sequence). With 3 bases removed from V and 5 bases from J, the gap between germline ends came to 8 bases. The CDR3 totals 12 residues. CDR3 residues: CATSRDYDEQYF. The CDR3 DNA is TGTGCCACCAGCAGGGACTACGACGAGCAGTACTTC.

CDR3 in amino acids: CATDHLSGTSGTEQFF. The CDR3 DNA follows: TGTGCCACCGACCATTTGTCCGGGACTAGCGGGACCGAGCAGTTCTTC. The rearrangement uses TRBV15 and TRBJ2-1, with TRBD2 matching 13 bases. Germline CDR1 is LNHNV and CDR2 is YYDKDF (reference sequence). This CDR3 has 16 amino acids. With 8 bases clipped from V and 10 bases from J, the junction kept 14 bases outside the gene matches. Filled out from reference TRBV15 and TRBJ2-1, the complete variable domain reads DAMVIQNPRYQVTQFGKPVTLSCSQTLNHNVMYWYQQKSSQAPKLLFHYYDKDFNNEADTPDNFQSRRPNTSFCFLDIRSPGLGDTAMYLCATDHLSGTSGTEQFFGPGTRLTVL.

The V and J genes are TRBV28 and TRBJ2-7; 9 bases agree with TRBD2. Germline V gene lookup returns CDR1 MDHEN and CDR2 SYDVKM. This CDR3 is built from 16 residues. The trim removed 6 bases at V and 3 bases at J, leaving 12 bases unmatched. In nucleotides, the CDR3 is TGTGCCAGCAGGCGCCTTAGCGGGAGTTTCGTCTACGAGCAGTACTTC. Protein product: CASRRLSGSFVYEQYF.

The chain joins TRBV19 to TRBJ1-2; D remains ambiguous. The CDR3 is made up of 13 amino acids. V lost 0 bases and J lost 6, with 8 bases in between. Germline assignment: CDR1 LNHDA and CDR2 SQIVND (reference sequence). CDR3 loop: CASSIDGVNGYTF. As DNA, the CDR3 is TGTGCCAGTAGTATAGATGGGGTCAATGGCTACACCTTC.

The V gene is TRBV10-3, the J gene TRBJ2-3, with D perhaps matching TRBD2 (6 bases). Germline CDR1 is ENHRY and CDR2 is SYGVKD. This CDR3 comprises 14 residues. V was trimmed by 6 bases and J by 0 bases, leaving 10 bases between them. CDR3 DNA: TGTGCCATCAGAGCGGGTGCTAGCACAGATACGCAGTATTTT. Encoded protein: CAIRAGASTDTQYF.

The chain links TRBV11-2 to TRBJ2-1, with 8 bases lining up with TRBD2. The J segment lost 0 bases and the V segment lost 2 bases, leaving 0 bases of the junction unmatched. Per germline, CDR1 SGHAT and CDR2 FQNNGV. This CDR3 region has 15 residues. As DNA, the CDR3 is TGTGCCAGCAGCTTAAGCGGGAGCTCCTACAATGAGCAGTTCTTC. Translated: CASSLSGSSYNEQFF.

The chain joins TRBV27 to TRBJ2-5, with 9 bases aligning to TRBD2. J was trimmed by 4 bases and V by 2 bases; bases with no gene match: 11. CDR3 size: 17 residues. The germline V gene encodes CDR1 MNHEY and CDR2 SMNVEV (reference sequence). This CDR3 reads CASSLGFAGLALETQYF. CDR3 coding DNA: TGTGCCAGCAGTTTAGGTTTCGCAGGACTAGCGTTAGAGACCCAGTACTTC.

The CDR3 region has the DNA TGCGCCAGCAGCTCCGTGGGACTTACCAATGAGCAGTTCTTC. Amino acids: CASSSVGLTNEQFF. The chain combines TRBV5-1 with TRBJ2-1; D is perhaps TRBD2 (6 bases). The CDR3 totals 14 residues. Deletions cut 3 bases from V and 6 bases from J, with 13 bases between. From germline, CDR1 is SGHRS and CDR2 YFSETQ.

This sequence joins TRBV6-4 and TRBJ2-3; D is unclear. The CDR3 extends over 14 amino acids. Germline CDR1 is MRHNA and CDR2 is SNTAGT. Trimming removed 3 bases from V and 2 bases from J, with 9 bases in between. The CDR3 sequence is CASSEDGYTDTQYF. DNA of the CDR3: TGTGCCAGCAGTGAGGACGGATACACAGATACGCAGTATTTT.

The V call is TRBV23-1, the J call TRBJ2-6, with D uncertain. TRBV23-1 is classed as an ORF, of uncertain function. This CDR3 region has 15 residues. The V end was cut by 4 bases, the J end by 0 bases, with 7 bases between. Written as DNA, the CDR3 is TGCGCCAGCAGTCCCAATGGCTCTGGGGCCAACGTCCTGACTTTC. This sequence encodes CASSPNGSGANVLTF.

The DNA for the CDR3 is TGTGCCAGCAGCAAGACTATCGATCAGCCCCAGCATTTT. This encodes CASSKTIDQPQHF. This sequence joins TRBV11-2 and TRBJ1-5; unclear D gene. Germline CDR1 is SGHAT and CDR2 is FQNNGV. Trimming cost V 5 bases and J 5 bases, with 10 bases left between them. The CDR3 is 13 residues long.

The chain recombines TRBV28 with TRBJ1-1, with 8 bases that match TRBD1. After removal of 4 bases from V and 0 bases from J, the junction contained 7 bases not matched to a gene. Germline lookup yields CDR1 MDHEN and CDR2 SYDVKM. The CDR3 runs to 16 residues. In DNA, the CDR3 is TGTGCCAGCAGTTCTTCCAGGACAGGGATGAACACTGAAGCTTTCTTT. Translation gives CASSSSRTGMNTEAFF.

CDR3 in DNA: TGCAGCGTCCTACCCCACTTGTACACAGATACGCAGTATTTT. Its protein product is CSVLPHLYTDTQYF. The chain joins TRBV29-1 to TRBJ2-3; no firm D call. Trimming took off 6 bases at V and 2 bases at J, with 15 bases between the two ends. CDR3 length: 14 amino acids. Germline V gene lookup returns CDR1 SQVTM and CDR2 ANQGSEA.

This clonotype appeared a single time. The junction does not match germline at one end; this may be a read error. The chain is built from TRBV7-7 and TRBJ2-2, with a possible D match to TRBD2 (6 bases). Germline V CDR1 and CDR2: SSHAT, FNYEAQ (reference sequence). The CDR3 covers 15 residues. In DNA form, the CDR3 reads TGTGCTAGCAGCACCGGGACTGACAACACCGGGGAGCTGTTTTTT. Amino acid sequence: CASSTGTDNTGELFF.

A note on this clonotype: Relative to the germline gene, one junction end is altered; a read error may explain this. The chain employs TRBV5-4 and TRBJ1-1, with 8 bases matching TRBD1. The CDR3 runs to 14 residues. Germline CDR1 SGHNT, CDR2 YYREEE (reference sequence). CDR3 sequence (DNA): TGCGCCAGCAGCTTGCCTCGACAGGGGAGGAACGCTTTCTTT. Encoded protein: CASSLPRQGRNAFF. The full variable domain, rest sourced from reference TRBV5-4 and TRBJ1-1, is ETGVTQSPTHLIKTRGQQVTLRCSSQSGHNTVSWYQQALGQGPQFIFQYYREEENGRGNFPPRFSGLQFPNYSSELNVNALELDDSALYLCASSLPRQGRNAFFGQGTRLTVV.

The chain is built from TRBV11-2 and TRBJ2-1; no clear D gene. The germline V and J ends were trimmed by 0 bases and 5 bases, with 5 bases remaining between them. The CDR3 is 13 amino acids. The germline V gene encodes CDR1 SGHAT and CDR2 FQNNGV. This chain's CDR3 is CASSLDRNNEQFF. For the CDR3, the DNA is TGTGCCAGCAGCTTAGACAGGAACAATGAGCAGTTCTTC.

This clonotype was detected only a few times. The gene calls are TRBV2 and TRBJ2-2; TRBD1 matches 11 bases. This CDR3 region has 14 residues. Looked up from germline, CDR1 is SNHLY and CDR2 is FYNNEI. V lost 7 bases to trimming and J lost 6 bases; unmatched junction nucleotides: 4. Here the CDR3 reads CASKGTGGSGELFF. The CDR3 region has the DNA TGTGCCAGCAAGGGGACAGGGGGTTCCGGGGAGCTGTTTTTT.